The 29 T cell receptor beta chains presented below share a single source sample, sequenced in a study of blood T cell repertoires in COVID-19. The protocol was immunoSEQ multiplex PCR, while the TCRdb copy is restricted to in-frame clones and leaves out a portion. The sample includes roughly 80,000 clones, about 84% of them seen just once. What was sequenced was peripheral blood. The receptors shown here come from a human donor in a cohort sampled during active COVID-19.

The chain carries TRBV7-9 and TRBJ1-2, with D tentatively TRBD1 (5 bases). With 0 bases removed from V and 5 bases from J, the gap between germline ends came to 13 bases. From germline, CDR1 is SEHNR and CDR2 FQNEAQ (reference sequence). This CDR3 comprises 15 residues. For the CDR3, the DNA is TGTGCCAGCAGCTTAGCGCATTTATCAGGGTATGGCTACACCTTC. Translated, it gives CASSLAHLSGYGYTF.

The chain recombines TRBV7-6 with TRBJ2-7, with TRBD1 matching over 7 bases. The CDR3 length is 15 residues. Per the germline V gene, CDR1 is SGHVS and CDR2 is FNYEAQ. After removal of 2 bases from V and 0 bases from J, the junction contained 4 bases not matched to a gene. Here the CDR3 reads CASSLTGTASYEQYF. CDR3 in DNA: TGTGCCAGCAGCTTAACCGGGACAGCCTCCTACGAGCAGTACTTC.

In DNA form, the CDR3 reads TGTGCCACAATAGCATCGAGGACCGGGGAGCTGTTTTTT. This encodes CATIASRTGELFF. The chain couples TRBV11-2 to TRBJ2-2; no reliable D call. The germline CDR1 and CDR2 sequences are SGHAT and FQNNGV. This CDR3 is built from 13 residues. The germline V and J ends were trimmed by 10 bases and 5 bases, with 14 bases remaining between them.

The chain uses TRBV7-8 and TRBJ1-1, with 8 nucleotides matching TRBD1. Germline V gene lookup returns CDR1 SGHVS and CDR2 FQNEAQ. There are 16 residues in the CDR3. Trimming at V came to 6 bases and at J to 0 bases, leaving 9 bases not matched to a gene. The CDR3 spells CASRSGQGSLNTEAFF. DNA of the CDR3: TGTGCCAGCAGATCCGGACAGGGATCCCTGAACACTGAAGCTTTCTTT. Supplemented by reference TRBV7-8 and TRBJ1-1, the full variable domain reads GAGVSQSPRYKVAKRGQDVALRCDPISGHVSLFWYQQALGQGPEFLTYFQNEAQLDKSGLPSDRFFAERPEGSVSTLKIQRTQQEDSAVYLCASRSGQGSLNTEAFFGQGTRLTVV.

The chain couples TRBV6-5 to TRBJ2-7, with a weak D call TRBD1 (5 bases). V was pared by 8 bases and J by 3 bases, with 14 bases between. Germline V gene sequence: CDR1 MNHEY, CDR2 SVGAGI. This CDR3 is 13 amino acids long. This chain's CDR3 is CASDSRENYEQYF. The CDR3 nucleotides read TGTGCCAGCGACTCCAGGGAAAACTACGAGCAGTACTTC.

A single count supports this clone. This chain joins TRBV14 and TRBJ1-2; D not certain. Trimming cost V 0 bases and J 7 bases, with 12 bases left between them. CDR3 size: 14 residues. Germline assignment: CDR1 SGHDN and CDR2 FVKESK. Here the CDR3 reads CASSQDLSGSGYTF. CDR3 coding DNA: TGTGCCAGCAGCCAAGATCTATCGGGAAGTGGCTACACCTTC.

This clone was counted once. The CDR3 DNA is TGCGCCAGCAGGCGACGGCCAAGGGACAGGGCCAGCACAGATACGCAGTATTTT. Protein sequence: CASRRRPRDRASTDTQYF. The chain combines TRBV5-1 with TRBJ2-3, with TRBD1 matching over 9 bases. V gave up 5 bases and J gave up 0 bases; unmatched junction bases: 13. The CDR3 is 18 residues long. Germline CDR1 SGHRS, CDR2 YFSETQ. The full variable domain, rest sourced from reference TRBV5-1 and TRBJ2-3, is KAGVTQTPRYLIKTRGQQVTLSCSPISGHRSVSWYQQTPGQGLQFLFEYFSETQRNKGNFPGRFSGRQFSNSRSEMNVSTLELGDSALYLCASRRRPRDRASTDTQYFGPGTRLTVL.

This sequence joins TRBV9 and TRBJ1-3, with D possibly matching TRBD1 (5 bases). There are 16 residues in the CDR3. Germline V gives CDR1 SGDLS, CDR2 YYNGEE. The germline V and J ends were trimmed by 4 bases and 1 base, with 15 bases remaining between them. The CDR3: CASSLGGASSGNTIYF. The CDR3 DNA reads TGTGCCAGCAGCTTAGGCGGGGCTTCGTCTGGAAACACCATATATTTT.

The chain joins TRBV19 to TRBJ1-2, with D perhaps TRBD1 (5 bases). The CDR3 contains 19 residues. Germline V gene sequence: CDR1 LNHDA, CDR2 SQIVND (reference sequence). V was cut by 5 bases and J by 0 bases, with 25 bases left in between. The CDR3 DNA reads TGTGCCAGTAGTTCGGGCGTACGGTGGAGGGACGACGCTAACTATGGCTACACCTTC. This codes for CASSSGVRWRDDANYGYTF.

CDR3 DNA: TGTGCCAGCAGTTACAACAGGGGTGGGAATTCACCCCTCCACTTT. This gives the protein CASSYNRGGNSPLHF. This rearrangement joins TRBV6-5 to TRBJ1-6, with 7 bases lining up with TRBD1. J gave up 7 bases and V 2 bases, and 5 bases lay outside the gene matches. The germline V gene encodes CDR1 MNHEY and CDR2 SVGAGI. The CDR3 totals 15 residues.

This clone was seen once. The chain has TRBV12-3 or TRBV12-4 and TRBJ1-1, with no clear D. V was clipped by 6 bases and J by 1 base, with 9 bases between them. The CDR3 is 13 residues long. CDR3 sequence (DNA): TGTGCCAGCAGGGCACATGAGAACACTGAAGCTTTCTTT. This codes for CASRAHENTEAFF.

This clone was seen only a few times. V is TRBV29-1 and J is TRBJ1-1; possibly TRBD1 for D (6 bases). The CDR3 runs 13 residues. Trimming stripped 8 bases from V and 0 bases from J, with 13 bases between. Germline assignment: CDR1 SQVTM and CDR2 ANQGSEA. DNA for the CDR3: TGCAGCTTGAGGGGGGGAATGAACACTGAAGCTTTCTTT. It yields the protein CSLRGGMNTEAFF.

This chain joins TRBV14 and TRBJ1-1; D uncertain. The CDR3 totals 15 residues. CDR1 and CDR2 (germline): SGHDN, FVKESK. Trimming took 0 bases from V and 5 from J, leaving 13 bases between them. This chain's CDR3 is CASSQDWEGGTEAFF. CDR3 bases: TGTGCCAGCAGCCAAGACTGGGAGGGTGGAACTGAAGCTTTCTTT.

This clone turned up a few times. The chain has TRBV6-1 and TRBJ2-7, with 10 bases aligning to TRBD2. This CDR3 is built from 15 residues. J was trimmed by 1 base and V by 3 bases; bases with no gene match: 3. Germline values: CDR1 MNHNS, CDR2 SASEGT. The CDR3 DNA sequence: TGTGCCAGCAGTGAGGGGACTAGCGCTTCCTACGAGCAGTACTTC. Its translation: CASSEGTSASYEQYF.

The CDR3 nucleotides are TGTGCCAGCGCAATATCCGGGGCCTACGAGCAGTACTTC. This gives the protein CASAISGAYEQYF. The V gene is TRBV14, the J gene TRBJ2-7; tentatively, D is TRBD2 (5 bases). CDR1 SGHDN and CDR2 FVKESK come from the germline V gene. The CDR3 is made up of 13 amino acids. The V end lost 8 bases, the J end lost 2 bases, and 13 bases lay between the germline ends.

The chain uses TRBV5-6 and TRBJ2-1; 10 bases fit TRBD1. In germline, CDR1 is SGHDT, CDR2 YYEEEE. J was trimmed by 9 bases and V by 4 bases; bases with no gene match: 13. This CDR3 region has 16 residues. The CDR3 DNA is TGTGCCAGCAGCACCTCGAGGGGGACAGGGGAAGGTGAGCAGTTCTTC. Its protein is CASSTSRGTGEGEQFF.

DNA of the CDR3: TGCGCCAGCAGCCAGCGGGACAGGGCTAACAATGAGCAGTTCTTC. Protein product: CASSQRDRANNEQFF. V gene TRBV4-1 combines with J gene TRBJ2-1; 9 positions match TRBD1. V trimming: 3 bases; J trimming: 5 bases; junction bases outside the gene matches: 5. The CDR3 is made up of 15 amino acids. The germline CDR1 and CDR2 sequences are MGHRA and YSYEKL.

The V and J genes are TRBV25-1 and TRBJ2-2, with a tentative D call TRBD2 (5 bases). There are 14 residues in the CDR3. From germline, CDR1 is MGHDK and CDR2 SYGVNS. Trimming left V 4 bases short and J 0 bases short, with 6 bases between. In DNA form, the CDR3 reads TGTGCCAGCAGTGCGGGGACGAACACCGGGGAGCTGTTTTTT. Protein sequence: CASSAGTNTGELFF.

The chain carries TRBV10-3 and TRBJ2-7, with D maybe TRBD1 (6 bases). CDR3 length: 14 residues. Germline loops: CDR1 ENHRY, CDR2 SYGVKD. V lost 3 bases to trimming and J lost 2 bases, with 11 bases between them. The CDR3 is CAISDSAGAYEQYF. CDR3 bases: TGTGCCATCAGTGATTCGGCAGGGGCCTACGAGCAGTACTTC.

This chain connects TRBV11-1 to TRBJ2-7; a possible D gene is TRBD2 (7 bases). Trimming shortened V by 5 bases and J by 2 bases, and 19 bases separated the two germline ends. CDR1 and CDR2 from the germline V gene are SGHAT and FQDESV (reference sequence). The CDR3 is made up of 16 amino acids. CDR3 in DNA: TGTGCCAGCAGCACAATCAGCGGGACACGACCCTACGAGCAGTACTTC. It is translated as CASSTISGTRPYEQYF.

The V call is TRBV3-1 (or the pseudogene TRBV3-2), the J call TRBJ2-5; D unresolved. CDR1 LGHDT and CDR2 YNNKEL come from the germline V gene (reference sequence). Deletions cut 5 bases from V and 7 bases from J, with 14 bases between. There are 13 residues in the CDR3. CDR3 nucleotides: TGTGCCAGCAGCACCAGCCCGGGTGGGACCCAGTACTTC. Translating it yields CASSTSPGGTQYF.

This chain links TRBV3-1 (or the pseudogene TRBV3-2) with TRBJ1-2; no reliable D call. Trimming shortened V by 8 bases and J by 2 bases, and 6 bases separated the two germline ends. This CDR3 is built from 11 residues. Germline CDR1 LGHDT, CDR2 YNNKEL (reference sequence). CDR3 loop: CASRSNYGYTF. DNA for the CDR3: TGTGCCAGCCGTTCCAACTATGGCTACACCTTC.

This chain connects TRBV4-1 to TRBJ2-1; D is possibly TRBD1 (6 bases). CDR1 is MGHRA, CDR2 YSYEKL, per germline. V was trimmed by 2 bases and J by 1 base, leaving 9 bases between them. CDR3 length equals 15 residues. The CDR3 DNA follows: TGCGCCAGCAGCCAATTAGGGGGTTCCTACAATGAGCAGTTCTTC. Amino acid sequence: CASSQLGGSYNEQFF.

The chain combines TRBV11-2 with TRBJ1-3; 8 nucleotides agree with TRBD1. V was pared by 2 bases and J by 4 bases, with 10 bases of the junction left unmatched. Germline V gene sequence: CDR1 SGHAT, CDR2 FQNNGV. This CDR3 is built from 17 residues. DNA for the CDR3: TGTGCCAGCAGCTTACGAAGGACAGGGACGGGCGGAAACACCATATATTTT. It translates to CASSLRRTGTGGNTIYF.

This clone was observed at least ten times. The CDR3 spells CASRGRGLPNTGELFF. Written as DNA, the CDR3 is TGTGCCAGCAGGGGGAGGGGACTACCGAACACCGGGGAGCTGTTTTTT. The chain employs TRBV11-2 and TRBJ2-2; 7 nucleotides agree with TRBD2. CDR3 length: 16 residues. Germline V gene data show CDR1 as SGHAT and CDR2 as FQNNGV. The V and J ends lost 6 bases and 0 bases, in that order; junction bases with no gene match: 7.

The chain couples TRBV28 to TRBJ1-6; no firm D call. The V gene's germline CDR1 is MDHEN and CDR2 SYDVKM. This CDR3 has 14 residues. V was shortened by 6 bases and J by 7 bases, with 13 bases between the two germline ends. The CDR3 spells CASRPQPRNSPLHF. The CDR3 DNA reads as TGTGCCAGCAGACCCCAGCCGAGGAATTCACCCCTCCACTTT.

This clone appeared once. The rearrangement links TRBV9 to TRBJ1-6, with D maybe TRBD1 (6 bases). The germline gives CDR1 SGDLS, CDR2 YYNGEE. The CDR3 has 13 residues. Trimming shortened V by 2 bases and J by 8 bases, and 8 bases separated the two germline ends. CDR3 loop: CASSVRQDSPLHF. The CDR3 DNA reads TGTGCCAGCAGCGTTAGACAGGATTCACCCCTCCACTTT.

J is TRBJ1-2 and V is TRBV7-8; D is unresolved. The V and J ends lost 5 bases and 0 bases respectively, with 7 bases between them. CDR1 is SGHVS, CDR2 FQNEAQ, per germline. This CDR3 region has 13 residues. The CDR3: CASSLTPNYGYTF. Here the CDR3 DNA reads TGTGCCAGCAGCCTTACACCTAACTATGGCTACACCTTC.

The J gene is TRBJ2-5, the V gene TRBV7-3; D gene unclear. Per germline, CDR1 SGHTA and CDR2 FQGTGA. The CDR3 has 13 residues. The V gene lost 5 bases and the J gene lost 1 base, with 8 bases spanning the gap. The chain's CDR3 is CASSATVQETQYF. The CDR3 DNA reads TGTGCCAGCAGCGCCACGGTCCAAGAGACCCAGTACTTC.